This entry lists 21 T cell receptor beta chains sequenced from one sample in a study of cytomegalovirus exposure and HLA in healthy donors. Primers: 60 Vbeta forward and 13 Jbeta reverse. Assay: immunoSEQ multiplex PCR; the TCRdb copy retains only in-frame clones and omits some. The repertoire has tens of thousands of clones, around 74% of them found once; the top ten carry 6.3%. The sample comprised PBMCs. These receptor sequences come from a young man in good health and CMV-seronegative.

As to this clone: It is likely a read error, because the conserved phenylalanine at the end of the CDR3 is missing. The chain is built from TRBV25-1 and TRBJ2-2; 8 nucleotides agree with TRBD2. The V segment lost 11 bases and the J segment 4 bases; nucleotides outside the gene matches: 9. The CDR3 covers 14 residues. Germline V gene data show CDR1 as MGHDK and CDR2 as SYGVNS. The CDR3 here is CASSAGVSTGELFV. CDR3 sequence (DNA): TGTGCCTCCTCAGCGGGAGTTAGCACCGGGGAGCTGTTTGTT.

This chain uses TRBV19 with TRBJ2-1, with 7 bases that match TRBD1. CDR1 is LNHDA, CDR2 SQIVND, per germline (reference sequence). The CDR3 runs to 14 residues. The V segment lost 6 bases and the J segment 2 bases; nucleotides outside the gene matches: 4. The CDR3 region is CASSRDRTYNEQFF. CDR3 sequence (DNA): TGTGCCAGTAGCCGGGACAGAACCTACAATGAGCAGTTCTTC.

The chain links TRBV1 to TRBJ1-6; the tabulated D call, TRBD1, remains unverified against the DNA. TRBV1 is designated a pseudogene. The CDR3 is made up of 14 amino acids. This CDR3 reads CTSRDSSYNSPLHF. CDR3 DNA sequence: TGCACCAGCAGGGACAGCTCCTATAATTCACCCCTCCACTTT.

Comments on this clone: This CDR3 is missing its conserved last phenylalanine or tryptophan, likely due to a read error. The gene calls are TRBV7-2 and TRBJ1-5; D not certain. V shed 2 bases and J shed 8 bases, with 10 bases lying between them. Germline V gene data show CDR1 as SGHTA and CDR2 as FQGNSA. This CDR3 comprises 13 residues. The CDR3 DNA follows: TGTGCCAGCAGCTTATCCCTACTGGAGCCCCAGCATGTT. This codes for CASSLSLLEPQHV.

The chain carries TRBV5-6 and TRBJ2-7; no clear D. Germline V CDR1 and CDR2: SGHDT, YYEEEE. V lost 0 bases and J lost 1, with 8 bases in between. The CDR3 is 14 amino acids. Here the CDR3 DNA reads TGTGCCAGCAGCTTGGGAGTGAGATCCTACGAGCAGTACTTC. This codes for CASSLGVRSYEQYF.

The chain employs TRBV5-1 and TRBJ2-7; 9 bases agree with TRBD1. The germline CDR1 and CDR2 sequences are SGHRS and YFSETQ. The CDR3 is made up of 18 amino acids. V shed 1 base and J 4 bases; nucleotides not matched to a gene: 15. The CDR3 here is CASSLYSPMTGGQYEQYF. In DNA, the CDR3 is TGCGCCAGCAGCTTGTATTCCCCTATGACAGGGGGGCAATACGAGCAGTACTTC.

The table lists this clone with a count of one. In the same sample, other DNA sequences code for this CDR3. This chain uses TRBV6-5 with TRBJ2-7, with TRBD1 identical over 9 bases. CDR3 length: 14 amino acids. The germline V gene has CDR1 MNHEY and CDR2 SVGAGI. With V trimmed by 6 bases and J by 4 bases, 7 bases remained unmatched. As DNA, the CDR3 is TGTGCCAGCAGCAACAGGGGGCGAGGGTACGAGCAGTACTTC. Amino acids: CASSNRGRGYEQYF.

The chain couples TRBV5-1 to TRBJ1-1; 11 nucleotides agree with TRBD1. This CDR3 has 16 residues. V lost 0 bases to trimming and J lost 3 bases; unmatched junction nucleotides: 4. Germline CDR1 reads SGHRS; CDR2 reads YFSETQ. CDR3 protein: CASSLVWTGGDTEAFF. CDR3 nucleotides: TGCGCCAGCAGCTTGGTTTGGACAGGGGGCGACACTGAAGCTTTCTTT.

A single count supports this clone. The rearrangement uses TRBV5-1 and TRBJ2-3, with D perhaps matching TRBD1 (5 bases). The CDR3 has 15 amino acids. Germline CDR1 is SGHRS and CDR2 is YFSETQ. V lost 2 bases, J lost 2 bases, and 12 bases lay in between. DNA of the CDR3: TGCGCCAGCAGCTTAGGGGCAGACTTCACAGATACGCAGTATTTT. This encodes CASSLGADFTDTQYF.

This clone was counted between two and nine times. The V and J genes are TRBV30 and TRBJ1-1; D not certain. In germline, CDR1 is GTSNPN, CDR2 SVGIG (reference sequence). V was pared by 2 bases and J by 4 bases, with 17 bases between. The CDR3 runs to 15 residues. The CDR3 loop reads CAWSPTLLRGTEAFF. The DNA of the CDR3 is TGTGCCTGGAGTCCGACCCTACTCCGCGGCACTGAAGCTTTCTTT.

The chain joins TRBV6-4 to TRBJ2-1; 10 positions match TRBD2. Trimming took 6 bases from V and 2 from J; bases not matched to a gene: 4. This CDR3 comprises 15 residues. The germline CDR1 and CDR2 sequences are MRHNA and SNTAGT. The CDR3 is CASSLAGEAYNEQFF. The CDR3 DNA follows: TGTGCCAGCAGCCTAGCGGGAGAGGCCTACAATGAGCAGTTCTTC.

The chain uses TRBV19 and TRBJ1-1; 9 bases match TRBD1. Trimming took 7 bases from V and 11 from J; bases not matched to a gene: 20. The length of the CDR3 is 16 residues. The germline V gene has CDR1 LNHDA and CDR2 SQIVND (reference sequence). The CDR3 nucleotides read TGTGCCAGTATTGGGTACGCGACAGGGGGGTTCTTAAGTGCTTTCTTT. Protein product: CASIGYATGGFLSAFF.

Only a few counts were recorded for this clone. J is TRBJ1-2 and V is TRBV6-5, with D tentatively TRBD1 (5 bases). The CDR3 is made up of 13 amino acids. From germline, CDR1 is MNHEY and CDR2 SVGAGI. V was shortened by 6 bases and J by 4 bases, with 12 bases between the two germline ends. The CDR3 DNA reads as TGTGCCAGCAGCCGGGGGACTACCTATGGCTACACCTTC. Translation gives CASSRGTTYGYTF.

V and J are TRBV9 and TRBJ1-3; TRBD1 aligns across 8 bases. CDR1 and CDR2 from the germline V gene are SGDLS and YYNGEE. After removal of 3 bases from V and 0 bases from J, the junction contained 11 bases not matched to a gene. CDR3 length: 18 amino acids. CDR3 protein: CASSGWAGGDSSGNTIYF. CDR3 nucleotide sequence: TGTGCCAGCAGCGGGTGGGCAGGGGGCGATAGCTCTGGAAACACCATATATTTT.

V is TRBV18 and J is TRBJ2-7; TRBD1 matches 10 bases. The CDR3 spans 15 residues. The junction had 7 bases not matched to a gene; V was cut back by 5 bases and J by 3 bases. Germline V lookup: CDR1 KGHSH, CDR2 LQKENI. CDR3 sequence reads: CASSSGQGGNYEQYF. In DNA form, the CDR3 reads TGTGCCAGCTCATCAGGACAGGGGGGGAACTACGAGCAGTACTTC.

The rearrangement uses TRBV5-4 and TRBJ1-3; 7 bases match TRBD1. Germline assignment: CDR1 SGHNT and CDR2 YYREEE (reference sequence). V dropped 3 bases and J dropped 3; count of bases not matched to a gene: 9. CDR3 size: 16 residues. CDR3 loop: CASSSPLQGNGNTIYF. CDR3 nucleotides: TGTGCCAGCAGCTCGCCCCTACAGGGGAATGGAAACACCATATATTTT.

This chain links TRBV18 with TRBJ1-1; no definite D call. The CDR3 loop spans 10 amino acids. Germline lookup yields CDR1 KGHSH and CDR2 LQKENI. The CDR3 bases are TGTGCGTCGAGGAACACTGAAGCTTTCTTT. Translated, it gives CASRNTEAFF.

This clone was seen only a few times. The CDR3 sequence: CASSLAGQGGISDYEQYF. In nucleotides, the CDR3 is TGCGCCAGCAGCTTGGCAGGACAGGGAGGTATTAGCGACTACGAGCAGTACTTC. V gene TRBV5-1 combines with J gene TRBJ2-7; 8 bases are shared with TRBD1. This CDR3 contains 18 residues. J was trimmed by 3 bases and V by 0 bases; bases with no gene match: 14. CDR1 and CDR2 (germline): SGHRS, YFSETQ. Supplemented by reference TRBV5-1 and TRBJ2-7, the full variable domain reads KAGVTQTPRYLIKTRGQQVTLSCSPISGHRSVSWYQQTPGQGLQFLFEYFSETQRNKGNFPGRFSGRQFSNSRSEMNVSTLELGDSALYLCASSLAGQGGISDYEQYFGPGTRLTVT.

This clone was seen once. The CDR3 DNA reads TGTGCCAGCAGTCCTGACATATTCTACGAGCAGTACTTC. It encodes CASSPDIFYEQYF. The chain has TRBV6-5 and TRBJ2-7; no definite D call. The germline V gene has CDR1 MNHEY and CDR2 SVGAGI. The CDR3 has 13 residues. V was cut by 5 bases and J by 3 bases, with 11 bases left in between.

This chain joins TRBV10-2 and TRBJ2-2; D unresolved. Germline CDR1 reads WSHSY; CDR2 reads SAAADI. The CDR3 spans 15 residues. With 4 bases removed from V and 2 bases from J, the gap between germline ends came to 11 bases. CDR3 sequence reads: CASSGIAINTGELFF. The CDR3 bases are TGCGCCAGCAGTGGGATAGCCATAAACACCGGGGAGCTGTTTTTT.

To note about this clone: The junction and the germline gene differ at one end; a read error may be behind it. The chain carries TRBV5-4 and TRBJ2-1; 10 bases match TRBD2. Per germline, CDR1 SGHNT and CDR2 YYREEE (reference sequence). The CDR3 is 16 amino acids. This CDR3 is CASSSGPSGRDNEPFF. In nucleotides, the CDR3 is TGTGCCAGCAGCTCAGGTCCTAGCGGGAGAGACAATGAGCCGTTCTTC.